Below, 17 T cell receptor beta chains from the same sample are listed, as sequenced in a study of T cells after yellow fever vaccination. TCRdb called the 5' RACE reads again in MiXCR, with one record for every CDR3 protein. The table has hundreds of thousands of distinct CDR3 sequences, 12% seen once. The material sequenced was PBMCs, taken on the day of the yellow fever booster vaccination. The origin of the receptors is a man between 25 and 39 years old who received the YFV17D yellow fever vaccine.

This clonotype showed up just a few times. The V call is TRBV5-1, the J call TRBJ2-2; D is unclear. Germline V gene sequence: CDR1 SGHRS, CDR2 YFSETQ. V was trimmed by 0 bases and J by 6 bases, leaving 9 bases between them. The CDR3 spans 14 residues. CDR3 DNA sequence: TGCGCCAGCAGCTTGGGTCCCACCCCCGGGGAGCTGTTTTTT. This gives the protein CASSLGPTPGELFF.

The V gene is TRBV19, the J gene TRBJ2-1; possibly TRBD1 for D (6 bases). V lost 6 bases and J lost 10, with 16 bases in between. The CDR3 consists of 13 residues. The germline CDR1 and CDR2 sequences are LNHDA and SQIVND (reference sequence). In DNA, the CDR3 is TGTGCCAGTAGCAGTAACCCAGGGACAGAGCAGTTCTTC. Translated: CASSSNPGTEQFF. Variable domain in full (rest from reference TRBV19 and TRBJ2-1): DGGITQSPKYLFRKEGQNVTLSCEQNLNHDAMYWYRQDPGQGLRLIYYSQIVNDFQKGDIAEGYSVSREKKESFPLTVTSAQKNPTAFYLCASSSNPGTEQFFGPGTRLTVL.

V usage is TRBV6-2 or TRBV6-3 and J usage is TRBJ2-5; D gene ambiguous. There are 12 residues in the CDR3. V lost 7 bases and J 1 base, leaving 7 bases between the germline ends. Germline CDR1 is MNHEY and CDR2 is SVGEGT. The DNA of the CDR3 is TGTGCCAGCACCGAAACCCAAGAGACCCAGTACTTC. Its translation is CASTETQETQYF.

This clonotype showed up just a few times. This chain joins TRBV5-1 and TRBJ2-3; TRBD2 matches at 7 bases. Germline V gene sequence: CDR1 SGHRS, CDR2 YFSETQ. The CDR3 has 15 residues. V gave up 4 bases and J gave up 6 bases; unmatched junction bases: 11. CDR3 nucleotide sequence: TGCGCCAGCAGCATCCTAGCGGACCCCGGGGATACGCAGTATTTT. It specifies CASSILADPGDTQYF.

This clonotype was found a few times. This chain connects TRBV12-3 or TRBV12-4 to TRBJ2-2; D uncertain. V lost 3 bases, J lost 6 bases, and 20 bases lay in between. The CDR3 length is 17 residues. CDR3: CASSFRVLAESPGELFF. The CDR3, as DNA: TGTGCCAGCAGTTTTCGGGTATTAGCTGAGTCTCCCGGGGAGCTGTTTTTT.

About this clonotype itself: The junction departs from germline at one end; a sequencing error may be responsible. The chain joins TRBV7-7 to TRBJ2-1; 10 positions agree with TRBD2. Germline V gives CDR1 SSHAT, CDR2 FNYEAQ (reference sequence). This CDR3 region has 14 residues. Here the CDR3 DNA reads TGTGCTAGCAGCTTTAGCGGGAGGTGGAATGAGCAGTTCTTC. It encodes CASSFSGRWNEQFF.

The V gene is TRBV5-6, the J gene TRBJ2-7; 8 nucleotides line up with TRBD2. V was pared by 1 base and J by 0 bases, with 6 bases of the junction left unmatched. This CDR3 has 16 amino acids. The germline CDR1 and CDR2 sequences are SGHDT and YYEEEE. The CDR3 DNA sequence: TGTGCCAGCAGCTTGTTTCCCAGCGGGAGCTCCTACGAGCAGTACTTC. As protein: CASSLFPSGSSYEQYF.

This clonotype was seen a handful of times. The chain links TRBV12-3 or TRBV12-4 to TRBJ2-5; TRBD2 is a possible D gene (6 bases). Trimming stripped 6 bases from V and 2 bases from J, with 16 bases between. The CDR3 spans 15 residues. The CDR3 protein is CASSSPAREQETQYF. The CDR3 coding sequence is TGTGCCAGCAGCTCCCCCGCCCGGGAGCAAGAGACCCAGTACTTC.

This clonotype has a count of ten or more. The chain recombines TRBV5-6 with TRBJ2-7; no clear D. The CDR3 has 14 amino acids. CDR1 and CDR2 (germline): SGHDT, YYEEEE. V shed 0 bases and J shed 2 bases, with 9 bases lying between them. The CDR3 loop is CASSLVGSTYEQYF. CDR3 nucleotide sequence: TGTGCCAGCAGCTTGGTAGGGTCCACCTACGAGCAGTACTTC.

This clonotype was seen a handful of times. V gene TRBV28 combines with J gene TRBJ1-5; D might be TRBD1 (5 bases). Trimming took 5 bases from V and 6 from J, leaving 14 bases between them. CDR1 and CDR2 from the germline V gene are MDHEN and SYDVKM. There are 14 residues in the CDR3. CDR3 coding DNA: TGTGCCAGCAGTGGGGGGTCCCGGATTCAGCCCCAGCATTTT. Amino acid sequence: CASSGGSRIQPQHF.

This chain uses TRBV20-1 with TRBJ1-2; D gene uncertain. The V end was cut by 6 bases, the J end by 3 bases, with 5 bases between. Germline V gene data show CDR1 as DFQATT and CDR2 as SNEGSKA (reference sequence). This CDR3 comprises 10 residues. CDR3 sequence reads: CSASDYGYTF. In nucleotides, the CDR3 is TGCAGTGCGTCAGACTATGGCTACACCTTC.

This sequence joins TRBV19 and TRBJ1-5; perhaps TRBD1 as D (5 bases). CDR3 size: 15 residues. Trimming removed 8 bases from V and 7 bases from J, with 21 bases in between. The germline gives CDR1 LNHDA, CDR2 SQIVND (reference sequence). The CDR3 nucleotides are TGTGCCAGTCGGTCCCAAACAGGACGGGAGCAGCCCCAGCATTTT. It is translated as CASRSQTGREQPQHF.

The chain joins TRBV12-3 or TRBV12-4 to TRBJ1-5; D gene ambiguous. Trimming left V 10 bases short and J 0 bases short, with 13 bases between. This CDR3 contains 14 residues. This CDR3 is CATGGSISNQPQHF. CDR3 DNA: TGTGCCACCGGCGGGTCGATTAGCAATCAGCCCCAGCATTTT.

The V call is TRBV12-3 or TRBV12-4, the J call TRBJ2-3; no definite D call. Trimming removed 3 bases at V and 3 bases at J, with 16 bases between. The CDR3 extends over 16 amino acids. The CDR3 here is CASSFMVASGTDTQYF. The CDR3 DNA follows: TGTGCCAGCAGTTTTATGGTAGCTTCAGGTACAGATACGCAGTATTTT.

This sequence joins TRBV12-3 or TRBV12-4 and TRBJ2-1; no clear D gene. The V end lost 8 bases, the J end lost 2 bases, and 10 bases lay between the germline ends. The CDR3 contains 13 residues. CDR3 region: CASRPGTYNEQFF. In DNA form, the CDR3 reads TGTGCCAGCCGGCCGGGCACCTACAATGAGCAGTTCTTC.

This clonotype came up a few times. The V call is TRBV6-5, the J call TRBJ2-7; either TRBD1 or TRBD2 may fit D (6 bases each). The V end was cut by 6 bases, the J end by 6 bases, with 15 bases between. Germline assignment: CDR1 MNHEY and CDR2 SVGAGI. The CDR3 totals 13 residues. CDR3 nucleotides: TGTGCCAGCAGGGGGGGCGTAAGGGGCGAGCAGTACTTC. Protein product: CASRGGVRGEQYF.

This chain links TRBV15 with TRBJ2-7; possible D gene TRBD1, 6 bases. In germline, CDR1 is LNHNV, CDR2 YYDKDF (reference sequence). V dropped 5 bases and J dropped 1 base, with 18 bases sitting between them. The CDR3 is made up of 16 amino acids. The chain's CDR3 is CATSGPDRPPSYEQYF. The CDR3 nucleotides are TGTGCCACCAGCGGACCGGACAGACCACCTTCCTACGAGCAGTACTTC.